Sequencing of this T cell receptor (beta chain) was carried out in a study of T cells in women clearing cervical HPV infection. Comments on this clone: The sequenced fragment ends 3 residues before the CDR3 boundary, so the rest is inferred from the germline J gene.

CDR1 and CDR2 from the germline V gene are MNHNS and SASEGT. This CDR3 is built from 15 residues. TCRdb's table, derived via immunoSEQ multiplex PCR, lists solely in-frame clones and lacks some. The repertoire table contains some 30,000 clones. Sequencing was done on a sample of blood buffy coat. The TCR was taken from a woman between 18 and 69 years old with a cervical HPV16 infection that either progressed to CIN3+ or cleared (not recorded which). The V gene is TRBV6-1, the J gene TRBJ2-3; 7 positions agree with TRBD1. CDR3 bases read: TGTGCCAGCAGTGAAATAACAGGGGTCAATCAGCCG. The encoded protein is CASSEITGVNQP. The full CDR3 is CASSEITGVNQPQYF.